This TCR beta chain comes out of a study of blood T cells in healthy people across ages. Study-wide results and limits: Any conclusive comparison of naive versus antigen-experienced cells was prevented by using unsorted PBMCs.

For the second PCR, which ran for 7 to 11 cycles, a sample-barcoded 5' primer and a J-beta primer mix were used. TCRdb re-called the 5' RACE reads through MiXCR, storing one row per CDR3 protein. The sample lists 1.4 million to 1.5 million distinct CDR3 sequences, 42% seen once, with 7.9% in the top ten. Germline-derived CDR1 and CDR2 are SEHNR and FQNEAQ (reference sequence). The V end was cut by 6 bases, the J end by 8 bases, with 16 bases between. CDR3 size: 13 residues. This clonotype is a singleton in its sample. Its antigen is still unknown. The amount of total RNA extracted per sample was at least 5.5 micrograms.

Sequenced input: blood. J is TRBJ1-1 and V is TRBV7-9; D is undetermined. This clonotype was obtained from a woman aged 18-35 years in good health. The CDR3 reads CASRPPKVWEAFF. CDR3 nucleotide sequence: TGTGCCAGCAGACCCCCAAAGGTGTGGGAAGCTTTCTTT.